These 15 T cell receptor beta chains were sequenced from one sample in a study of T-cell memory formation after mild COVID-19. TCRdb reanalysed the 5' RACE reads using MiXCR and keeps one entry per CDR3 protein. The table has approximately 89,000 distinct CDR3 sequences, roughly 12% seen once. Sequences were obtained from PBMCs or a T cell subset sorted from them (not recorded which). The source is a man younger than 35 who had mild COVID-19 (a few samples of this study predate the infection). Cell type and time point are not known.

This chain uses TRBV15 with TRBJ2-5; no firm D call. Germline loops: CDR1 LNHNV, CDR2 YYDKDF (reference sequence). V was clipped by 0 bases and J by 5 bases, with 13 bases between them. This CDR3 has 15 residues. The CDR3 here is CATSREMNWGETQYF. The CDR3 bases are TGTGCCACCAGCAGAGAAATGAACTGGGGTGAGACCCAGTACTTC.

The V gene is TRBV20-1, the J gene TRBJ2-7; a weak D match, TRBD1 (6 bases). Trimming took off 4 bases at V and 6 bases at J, with 16 bases between the two ends. The V gene's germline CDR1 is DFQATT and CDR2 SNEGSKA (reference sequence). This CDR3 comprises 13 residues. CDR3 region: CSATGTLGAEQYF. The CDR3 DNA reads TGCAGTGCTACCGGGACACTAGGGGCCGAGCAGTACTTC.

This clonotype was counted between two and nine times. The chain carries TRBV4-1 and TRBJ2-1; 7 bases match TRBD1. Looked up from germline, CDR1 is MGHRA and CDR2 is YSYEKL. Unmatched junction bases numbered 12, after V lost 4 bases and J lost 12 bases. This CDR3 region has 14 residues. The CDR3 DNA is TGCGCCAGCAGCCCCACCTCGACAGGGTCCTCGCAGTTCTTC. It specifies CASSPTSTGSSQFF.

This chain links TRBV20-1 with TRBJ2-7; D is undetermined. CDR1 is DFQATT and CDR2 is SNEGSKA in the germline V gene (reference sequence). Trimming left V 1 base short and J 2 bases short, with 12 bases between. The CDR3 runs 14 residues. The CDR3 DNA is TGCAGTGCTAGAGTTCCCGGGCTGACCTACGAGCAGTACTTC. It is translated as CSARVPGLTYEQYF.

This chain's CDR3 is CASIDRVGYGYTF. The CDR3 bases are TGTGCCAGCATCGACAGGGTAGGCTATGGCTACACCTTC. This sequence joins TRBV7-9 and TRBJ1-2; 7 bases are a match to TRBD1. The CDR3 extends over 13 amino acids. The germline V gene has CDR1 SEHNR and CDR2 FQNEAQ (reference sequence). V lost 7 bases to trimming and J lost 4 bases; unmatched junction nucleotides: 6.

There are a few counts of this clonotype. CDR3 nucleotide sequence: TGTGCCAGCAGCCCAGGGACACTACAAGAGACCCAGTACTTC. It is translated as CASSPGTLQETQYF. The chain carries TRBV5-5 and TRBJ2-5; TRBD1 might be the D (6 bases). V lost 4 bases to trimming and J lost 2 bases, with 12 bases between them. Germline assignment: CDR1 SGHKS and CDR2 YYEKEE (reference sequence). This CDR3 is built from 14 residues.

The rearrangement links TRBV28 to TRBJ2-7; D might be TRBD2 (5 bases). CDR3 size: 14 residues. Germline V gene lookup returns CDR1 MDHEN and CDR2 SYDVKM. V lost 8 bases, J lost 5 bases, and 19 bases lay in between. The CDR3 DNA is TGTGCCAGCCCCCTCGGGCGTCGGGGTAACGAGCAGTACGTC. It translates to CASPLGRRGNEQYV.

This chain joins TRBV7-6 and TRBJ1-2; D not certain. V was clipped by 1 base and J by 7 bases, with 10 bases between them. Germline CDR1 reads SGHVS; CDR2 reads FNYEAQ. This CDR3 is built from 13 residues. DNA of the CDR3: TGTGCCAGCAGCTTAGGCGGGTCCCGTGGCTACACCTTC. Encoded protein: CASSLGGSRGYTF.

The sample holds many counts of this clonotype. J is TRBJ2-1 and V is TRBV20-1; 8 nucleotides line up with TRBD2. The V gene end was trimmed by 4 bases and the J gene end by 6 bases; junction bases not matched to a gene: 11. Germline CDR1 is DFQATT and CDR2 is SNEGSKA (reference sequence). The CDR3 has 15 amino acids. CDR3 residues: CSANLAGGRANEQFF. CDR3 coding DNA: TGCAGTGCTAACCTTGCGGGGGGCCGGGCCAATGAGCAGTTCTTC.

This clonotype has just a few counts. V and J are TRBV7-6 and TRBJ2-2; D tentatively reads TRBD1 or TRBD2 (6 bases each). This CDR3 comprises 16 residues. V was trimmed by 5 bases and J by 5 bases, leaving 18 bases between them. CDR1 and CDR2 from the germline V gene are SGHVS and FNYEAQ. This CDR3 is CASSTPGGLVTGELFF. CDR3 coding DNA: TGTGCCAGCAGCACCCCTGGGGGGCTGGTTACCGGGGAGCTGTTTTTT.

This clonotype was picked up many times. V is TRBV5-1 and J is TRBJ2-3; no clear D. In germline, CDR1 is SGHRS, CDR2 YFSETQ. The CDR3 totals 12 residues. V gave up 2 bases and J gave up 4 bases, with 5 bases separating them. Here the CDR3 DNA reads TGCGCCAGCAGCTTCCTAGCAGATACGCAGTATTTT. Protein: CASSFLADTQYF.

J is TRBJ2-7 and V is TRBV7-9, with D hard to call. The CDR3 length is 13 residues. Germline V lookup: CDR1 SEHNR, CDR2 FQNEAQ (reference sequence). Deletions cut 4 bases from V and 4 bases from J, with 11 bases between. This chain's CDR3 is CASSSRLEYEQYV. The CDR3 bases are TGTGCCAGCAGCTCCCGGCTGGAGTACGAGCAGTACGTC.

The table lists this clonotype with many counts. This chain joins TRBV3-1 and TRBJ2-2, with 9 bases fitting TRBD1. CDR1 and CDR2 (germline): LGHDT, YNNKEL (reference sequence). J lost 4 bases, V lost 4 bases, and 7 bases had no gene match. This CDR3 has 16 residues. The CDR3 DNA reads as TGTGCCAGCAGCCCCGGACAGGGGTTGATCACCGGGGAGCTGTTTTTT. The encoded protein is CASSPGQGLITGELFF.

The rearrangement joins TRBV18 to TRBJ2-7; D unclear. Trimming cost V 2 bases and J 3 bases, with 8 bases left between them. From germline, CDR1 is KGHSH and CDR2 LQKENI. This CDR3 is 13 amino acids long. The CDR3 sequence: CASSPGPNYEQYF. The DNA of the CDR3 is TGTGCCAGCTCACCAGGGCCTAACTACGAGCAGTACTTC.

V usage is TRBV27 and J usage is TRBJ1-2; a weak D match, TRBD1 (6 bases). The germline gives CDR1 MNHEY, CDR2 SMNVEV (reference sequence). This CDR3 has 13 amino acids. V gave up 4 bases and J gave up 4 bases, with 10 bases separating them. The CDR3 DNA follows: TGTGCCAGCAGTTCCAGGGGAGTCTATGGCTACACCTTC. It encodes CASSSRGVYGYTF.